The rows below give T cell receptor beta chains drawn from one sample of a study of blood T cell repertoires in COVID-19. Produced via immunoSEQ multiplex PCR; TCRdb's table is partial and in-frame only. The data contain approximately 210,000 clones, 70% to 90% of them singletons. Sequenced sample: PBMCs or T cells enriched from blood (not recorded which). These receptors all come from a woman between 45 and 65 years old with acute COVID-19. The CDR3 runs from the conserved cysteine through the conserved F or W. The D gene is left open where the match is weak.

V gene	D gene	CDR3 protein
TRBV30	TRBD1	CAWQGGPVNTEAFF
TRBV6-1	TRBD1	CASSEILAAGGWYNEQFF
TRBV5-1	TRBD1	CASNLGQGDTEAFF
TRBV7-3	TRBD2	CASSLGLAAYNEQFF
TRBV15	TRBD1	CATSRERPGQGDNEQFF
TRBV28	TRBD1	CASSWGQGYTEAFF
TRBV29-1	.	CSVDSRARGYTF
TRBV4-1	TRBD1	CASSLAGTGGGQPQHF
TRBV5-1	TRBD1	CASSWTGRDRASEAFF
TRBV28	TRBD1	CASRRGPGQTPNQPQHF
TRBV19	TRBD2	CARTGTSGPSTDTQYF
TRBV6-4	.	CASSEKVGTGSKYNEQFF
TRBV7-9	.	CASSPWGRVGYGYTF
TRBV29-1	.	CSVLDRYEKLFF
TRBV27	.	CATSQGLYGYTF
TRBV7-2	.	CASSFADYGYTF
TRBV19	.	CASSEGSSFNSPLHF
TRBV5-1	TRBD1	CASRSGTGAPGNYGYTF
TRBV12-3/TRBV12-4	TRBD1	CASSKDRFSGYTF
TRBV19	TRBD2	CASSILAGGLYEQYF
TRBV6-2/TRBV6-3	TRBD1	CASSYSGTEGNSPLHF
TRBV28	TRBD1	CASSRDSHQETQYF
TRBV28	.	CASSSPLPNTGELFF
TRBV2	.	CASTGQRANYGYTF
TRBV2	TRBD1	CASSDWDRGLDTQYF